This T cell receptor (beta chain) emerged from a study of T cells in Graves' hyperthyroidism and ophthalmopathy. At least ten counts were recorded for this clonotype. Germline-derived CDR1 and CDR2 are SEHNR and FQNEAQ (reference sequence). V lost 4 bases, J lost 7 bases, and 7 bases stayed unmatched. The CDR3 runs to 13 residues. TCR beta CDR3 region amplification was performed from RNA transcripts. HTBI primers were the set used in a first-round RT-PCR of the TCR CDR3. TCRdb recomputed calls from the multiplex PCR reads with MiXCR, one row per CDR3 protein. The sample has hundreds of thousands of distinct CDR3 sequences; 15% to 19% are singletons.

J is TRBJ2-7 and V is TRBV7-9, with 7 positions matching TRBD2. Sequenced sample: blood. This receptor was identified in a woman under 30 with Graves' hyperthyroidism. The CDR3 sequence: CASSSGGRNEQYF. In DNA, the CDR3 is TGTGCCAGCAGCTCAGGCGGGAGAAATGAGCAGTACTTC.